This T cell receptor beta chain is drawn from a study of ipilimumab plus nivolumab after autologous stem cell transplantation. Measured with immunoSEQ multiplex PCR; TCRdb has only the in-frame clones, and not every one. Counted here are some 87,000 clones, 83% occurring once; the ten biggest clones make up around 2%. J was trimmed by 5 bases and V by 7 bases; bases with no gene match: 18. The CDR3 has 18 residues. In germline, CDR1 is SNHLY, CDR2 FYNNEI. The chain is built from TRBV2 and TRBJ2-7; 12 bases match TRBD1. The source material was PBMCs, sampled in a trial of ipilimumab plus nivolumab as post-transplant consolidation. This receptor was identified in a male donor with diffuse large B-cell lymphoma. The CDR3 loop reads CASIGGQGARGRLDEQYF. The CDR3 DNA follows: TGTGCCAGCATTGGGGGACAGGGGGCGAGGGGTCGCTTGGACGAGCAGTACTTC.